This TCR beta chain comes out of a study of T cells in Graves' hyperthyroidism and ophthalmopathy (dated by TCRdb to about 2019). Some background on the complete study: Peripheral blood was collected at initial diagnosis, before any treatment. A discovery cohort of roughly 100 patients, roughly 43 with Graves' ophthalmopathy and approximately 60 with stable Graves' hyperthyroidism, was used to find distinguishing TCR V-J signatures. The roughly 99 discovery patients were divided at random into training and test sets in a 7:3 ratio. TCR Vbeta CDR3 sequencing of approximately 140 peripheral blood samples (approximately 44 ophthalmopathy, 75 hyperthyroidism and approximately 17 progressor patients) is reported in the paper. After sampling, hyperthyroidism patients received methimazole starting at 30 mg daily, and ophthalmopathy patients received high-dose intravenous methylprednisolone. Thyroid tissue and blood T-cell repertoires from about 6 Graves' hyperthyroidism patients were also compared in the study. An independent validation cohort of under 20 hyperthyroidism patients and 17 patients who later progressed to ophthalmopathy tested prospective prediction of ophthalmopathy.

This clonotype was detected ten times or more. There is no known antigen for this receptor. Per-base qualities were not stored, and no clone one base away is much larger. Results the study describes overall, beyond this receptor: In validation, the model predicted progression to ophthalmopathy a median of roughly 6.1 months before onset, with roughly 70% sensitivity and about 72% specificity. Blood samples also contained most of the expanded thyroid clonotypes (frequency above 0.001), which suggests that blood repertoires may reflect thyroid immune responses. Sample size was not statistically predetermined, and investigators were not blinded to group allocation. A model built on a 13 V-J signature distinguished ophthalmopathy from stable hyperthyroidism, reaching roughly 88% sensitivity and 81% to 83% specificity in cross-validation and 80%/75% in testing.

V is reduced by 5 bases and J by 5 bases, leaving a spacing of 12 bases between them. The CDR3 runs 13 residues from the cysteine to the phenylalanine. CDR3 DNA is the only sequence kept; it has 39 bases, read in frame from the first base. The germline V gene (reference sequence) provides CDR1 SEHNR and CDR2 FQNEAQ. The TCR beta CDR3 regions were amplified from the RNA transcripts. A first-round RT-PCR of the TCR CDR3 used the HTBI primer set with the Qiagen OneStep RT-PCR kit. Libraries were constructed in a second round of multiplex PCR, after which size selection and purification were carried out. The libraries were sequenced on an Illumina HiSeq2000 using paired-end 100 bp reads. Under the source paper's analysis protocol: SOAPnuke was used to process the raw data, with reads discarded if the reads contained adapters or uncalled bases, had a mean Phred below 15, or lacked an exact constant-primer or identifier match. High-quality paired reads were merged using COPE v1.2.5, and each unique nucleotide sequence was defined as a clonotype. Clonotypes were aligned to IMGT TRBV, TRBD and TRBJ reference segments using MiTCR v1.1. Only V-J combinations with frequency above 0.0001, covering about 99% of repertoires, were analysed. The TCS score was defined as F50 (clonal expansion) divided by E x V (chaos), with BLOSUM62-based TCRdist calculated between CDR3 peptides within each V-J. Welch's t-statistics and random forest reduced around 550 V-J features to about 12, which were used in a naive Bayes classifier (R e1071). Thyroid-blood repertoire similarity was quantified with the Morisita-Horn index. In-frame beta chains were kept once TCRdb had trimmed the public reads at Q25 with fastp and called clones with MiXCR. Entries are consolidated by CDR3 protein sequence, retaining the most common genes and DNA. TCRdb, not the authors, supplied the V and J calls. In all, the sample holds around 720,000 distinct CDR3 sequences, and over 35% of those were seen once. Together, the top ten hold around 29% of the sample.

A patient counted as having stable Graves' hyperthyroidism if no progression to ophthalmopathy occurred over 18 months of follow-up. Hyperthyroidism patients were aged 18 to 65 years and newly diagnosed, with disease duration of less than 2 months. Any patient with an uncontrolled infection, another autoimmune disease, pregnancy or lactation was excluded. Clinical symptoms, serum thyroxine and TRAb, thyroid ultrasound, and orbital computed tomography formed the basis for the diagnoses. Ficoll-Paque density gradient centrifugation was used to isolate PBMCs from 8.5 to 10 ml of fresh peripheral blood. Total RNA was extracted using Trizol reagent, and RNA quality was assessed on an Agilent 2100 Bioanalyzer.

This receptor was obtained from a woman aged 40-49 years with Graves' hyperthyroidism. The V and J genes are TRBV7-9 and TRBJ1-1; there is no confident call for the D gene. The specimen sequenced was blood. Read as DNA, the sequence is TGTGCCAGCAGCCCTCGTTGGGGAACTGAAGCTTTCTTT. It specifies CASSPRWGTEAFF.